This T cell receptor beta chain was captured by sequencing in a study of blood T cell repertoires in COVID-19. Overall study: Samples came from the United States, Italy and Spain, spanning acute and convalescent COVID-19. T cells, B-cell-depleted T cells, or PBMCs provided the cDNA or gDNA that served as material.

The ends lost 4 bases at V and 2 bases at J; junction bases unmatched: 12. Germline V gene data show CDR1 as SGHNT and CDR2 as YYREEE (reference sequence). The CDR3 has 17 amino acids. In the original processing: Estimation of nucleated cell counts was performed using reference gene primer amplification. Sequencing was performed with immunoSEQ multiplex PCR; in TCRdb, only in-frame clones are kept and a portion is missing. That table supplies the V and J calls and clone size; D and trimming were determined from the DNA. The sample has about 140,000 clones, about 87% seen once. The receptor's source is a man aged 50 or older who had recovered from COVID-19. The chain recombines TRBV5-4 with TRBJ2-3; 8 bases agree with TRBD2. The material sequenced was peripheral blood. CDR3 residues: CASSPTFSGAPTDTQYF. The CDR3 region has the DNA TGTGCCAGCAGCCCGACTTTTAGCGGGGCCCCCACAGATACGCAGTATTTT.